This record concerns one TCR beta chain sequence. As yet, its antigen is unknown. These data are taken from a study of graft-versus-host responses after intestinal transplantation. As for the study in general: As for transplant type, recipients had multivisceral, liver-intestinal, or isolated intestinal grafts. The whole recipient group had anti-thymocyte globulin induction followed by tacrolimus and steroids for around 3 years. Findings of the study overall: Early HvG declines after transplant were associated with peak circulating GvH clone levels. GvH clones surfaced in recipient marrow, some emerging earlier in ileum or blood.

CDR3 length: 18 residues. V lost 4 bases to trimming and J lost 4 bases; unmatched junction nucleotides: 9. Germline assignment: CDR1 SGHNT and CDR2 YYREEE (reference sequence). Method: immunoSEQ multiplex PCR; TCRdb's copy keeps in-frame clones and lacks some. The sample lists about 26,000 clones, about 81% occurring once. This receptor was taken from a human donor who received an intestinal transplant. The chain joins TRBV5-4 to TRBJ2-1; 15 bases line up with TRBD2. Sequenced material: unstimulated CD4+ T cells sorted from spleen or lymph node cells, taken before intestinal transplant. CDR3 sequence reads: CASSAGTSGGYLYNEQFF. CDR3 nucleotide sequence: TGTGCCAGCAGCGCGGGGACTAGCGGGGGGTACCTATACAATGAGCAGTTCTTC.